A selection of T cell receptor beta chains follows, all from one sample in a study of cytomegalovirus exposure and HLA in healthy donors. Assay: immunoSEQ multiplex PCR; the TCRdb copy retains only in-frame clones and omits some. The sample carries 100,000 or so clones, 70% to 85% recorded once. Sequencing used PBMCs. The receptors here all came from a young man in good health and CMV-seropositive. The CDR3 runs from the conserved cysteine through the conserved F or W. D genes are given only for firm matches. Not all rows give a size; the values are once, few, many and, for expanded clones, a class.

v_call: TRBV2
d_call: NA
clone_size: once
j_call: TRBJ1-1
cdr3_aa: CASSAQGYTEAFF
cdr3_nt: TGTGCCAGCAGTGCTCAGGGTTACACTGAAGCTTTCTTT

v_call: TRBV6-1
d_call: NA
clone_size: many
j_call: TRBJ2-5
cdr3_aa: CASSELDTQETQYF
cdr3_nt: TGTGCCAGCAGTGAATTAGACACCCAAGAGACCCAGTACTTC

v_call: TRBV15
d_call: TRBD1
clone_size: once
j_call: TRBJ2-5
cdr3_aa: CATSRATGLGKTQYF
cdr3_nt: TGTGCCACCAGCAGGGCGACAGGGTTGGGGAAGACCCAGTACTTC

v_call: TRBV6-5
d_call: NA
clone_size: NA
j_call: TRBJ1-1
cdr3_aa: CASTSETEAFF
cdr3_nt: TGTGCCAGCACCTCGGAGACTGAAGCTTTCTTT

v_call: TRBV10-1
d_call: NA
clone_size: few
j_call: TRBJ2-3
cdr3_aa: CASSVFTSYTDTQYF
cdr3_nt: TGCGCCAGCAGTGTTTTCACGAGTTACACAGATACGCAGTATTTT

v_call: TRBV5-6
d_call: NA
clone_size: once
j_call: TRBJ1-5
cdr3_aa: CASSLYAGQDQPQHF
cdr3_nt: TGTGCCAGCAGCTTGTACGCAGGGCAGGATCAGCCCCAGCATTTT

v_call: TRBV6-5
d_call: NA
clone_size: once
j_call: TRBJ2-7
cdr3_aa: CASKRVVGEEQYF
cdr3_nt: TGTGCCAGCAAGCGGGTGGTGGGTGAAGAGCAGTACTTC

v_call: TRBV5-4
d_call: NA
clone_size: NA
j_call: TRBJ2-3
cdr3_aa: CASSPGLTASTDTQYF
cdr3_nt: TGTGCCAGCAGCCCGGGACTTACTGCTAGCACAGATACGCAGTATTTT

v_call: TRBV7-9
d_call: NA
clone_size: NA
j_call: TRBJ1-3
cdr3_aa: CASSRRTAGNTIYF
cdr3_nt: TGTGCCAGCAGCCGCCGGACAGCAGGAAACACCATATATTTT

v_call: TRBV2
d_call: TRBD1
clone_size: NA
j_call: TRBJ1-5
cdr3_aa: CASSSGGSHQPQHF
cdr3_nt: TGTGCCAGCAGCTCAGGGGGTTCCCATCAGCCCCAGCATTTT

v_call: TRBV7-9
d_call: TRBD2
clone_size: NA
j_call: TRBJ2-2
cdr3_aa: CASSATGTTLRELFF
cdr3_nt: TGTGCCAGCAGCGCAACCGGGACTACCCTCAGGGAGCTGTTTTTT

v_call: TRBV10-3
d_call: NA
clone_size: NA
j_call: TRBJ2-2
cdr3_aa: CAISDPGTGELFF
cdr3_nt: TGTGCCATCAGTGATCCGGGGACCGGGGAGCTGTTTTTT

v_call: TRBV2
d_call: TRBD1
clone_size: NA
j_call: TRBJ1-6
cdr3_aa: CASTTGQGMDSPLHF
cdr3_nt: TGTGCCAGCACCACCGGACAGGGGATGGATTCACCCCTCCACTTT

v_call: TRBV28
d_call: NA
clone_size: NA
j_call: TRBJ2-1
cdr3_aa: CAIPPGSSYNEQFF
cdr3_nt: TGTGCCATTCCGCCCGGGAGCTCCTACAATGAGCAGTTCTTC

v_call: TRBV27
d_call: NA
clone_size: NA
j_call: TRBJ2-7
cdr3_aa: CASSIGQNYEQYF
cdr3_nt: TGTGCCAGCAGTATCGGACAGAACTACGAGCAGTACTTC

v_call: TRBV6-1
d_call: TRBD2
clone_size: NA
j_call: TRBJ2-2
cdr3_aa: CASKIAGGPGELFF
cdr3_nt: TGTGCCAGCAAGATAGCGGGAGGGCCCGGGGAGCTGTTTTTT

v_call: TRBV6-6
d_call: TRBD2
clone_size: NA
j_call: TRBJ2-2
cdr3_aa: CASSPPTGGTGELFF
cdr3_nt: TGTGCCAGCAGTCCCCCCACCGGGGGGACCGGGGAGCTGTTTTTT

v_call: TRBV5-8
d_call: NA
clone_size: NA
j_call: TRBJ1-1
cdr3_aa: CASSFHQGFTEAFF
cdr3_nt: TGTGCCAGCAGCTTTCATCAGGGGTTCACTGAAGCTTTCTTT

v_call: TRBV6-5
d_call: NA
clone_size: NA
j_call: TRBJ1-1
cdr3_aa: CASTGGVNTEAFF
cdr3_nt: TGTGCCAGCACGGGGGGCGTGAACACTGAAGCTTTCTTT

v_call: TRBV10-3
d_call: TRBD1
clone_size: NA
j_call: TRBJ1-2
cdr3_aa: CAISARTGQGLGYGYTF
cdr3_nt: TGTGCCATCAGCGCCAGGACGGGACAGGGCCTGGGGTATGGCTACACCTTC

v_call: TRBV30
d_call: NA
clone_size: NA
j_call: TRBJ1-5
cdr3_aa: CAWSVQSGRNQPQHF
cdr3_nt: TGTGCCTGGAGTGTACAGAGCGGACGGAATCAGCCCCAGCATTTT

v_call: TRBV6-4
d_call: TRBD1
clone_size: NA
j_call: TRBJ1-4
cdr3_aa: CASTDRDQGEKLFF
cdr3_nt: TGTGCCAGCACCGACAGGGACCAAGGAGAAAAACTGTTTTTT

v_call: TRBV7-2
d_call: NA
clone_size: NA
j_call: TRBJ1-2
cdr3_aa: CASSLEGGRRNYGYTF
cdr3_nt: TGTGCCAGCAGCTTAGAAGGCGGGAGGAGGAACTATGGCTACACCTTC

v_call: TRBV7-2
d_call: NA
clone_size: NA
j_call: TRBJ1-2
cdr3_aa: CASSSTIRGGLHTF
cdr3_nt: TGTGCCAGCAGCTCGACAATCCGCGGAGGGCTCCACACCTTC

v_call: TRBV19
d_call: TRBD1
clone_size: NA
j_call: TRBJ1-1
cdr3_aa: CASSGTVNTEAFF
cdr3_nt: TGTGCCAGTAGTGGGACAGTGAACACTGAAGCTTTCTTT

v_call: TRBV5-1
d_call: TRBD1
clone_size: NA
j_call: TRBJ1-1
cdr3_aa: CASSFRDRGSEAFF
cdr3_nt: TGCGCCAGCAGCTTCCGGGACAGGGGAAGTGAAGCTTTCTTT

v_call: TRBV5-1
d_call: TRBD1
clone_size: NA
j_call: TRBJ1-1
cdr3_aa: CASSFRQGGSTEAFF
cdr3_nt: TGCGCCAGCAGCTTCCGACAGGGGGGGAGCACTGAAGCTTTCTTT

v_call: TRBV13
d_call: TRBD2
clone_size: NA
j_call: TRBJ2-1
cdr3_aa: CASSLSGYGGGARNEQFF
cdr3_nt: TGTGCCAGCAGCTTAAGCGGGTATGGCGGGGGGGCGCGGAATGAGCAGTTCTTC

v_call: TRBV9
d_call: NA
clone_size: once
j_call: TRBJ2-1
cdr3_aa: CASSQSSYGNEQFF
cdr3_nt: TGTGCCAGCAGCCAATCTAGTTATGGGAATGAGCAGTTCTTC

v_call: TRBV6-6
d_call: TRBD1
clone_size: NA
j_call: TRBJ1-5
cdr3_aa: CASSPWDSNPLQPQHF
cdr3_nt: TGTGCCAGCAGTCCCTGGGACAGTAACCCGCTTCAGCCCCAGCATTTT

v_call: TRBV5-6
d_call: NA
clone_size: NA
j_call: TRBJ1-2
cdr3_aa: CASFTGGEKETINYGYTF
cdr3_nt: TGTGCCAGCTTTACCGGGGGGGAGAAAGAAACCATTAACTATGGCTACACCTTC